This note documents a single T cell receptor (beta chain) sequence. As yet, its antigen is unknown. The CDR3 regions of TCR beta were amplified from RNA transcripts. Using the HTBI primer set, a first-round RT-PCR was run on the TCR CDR3. Via MiXCR, TCRdb re-called the multiplex PCR reads, giving one row per CDR3 protein. The data contain 300,000 to 450,000 distinct CDR3 sequences, 15% of them singletons. This sample is part of a study of T cells in Graves' hyperthyroidism and ophthalmopathy. Study as a whole: At the time of initial diagnosis and before any treatment, peripheral blood was collected. Study-wide points: Researchers found most expanded thyroid clonotypes above 0.001 in blood as well. Ophthalmopathy was model-predicted a median about six months pre-onset.

There are 14 residues in the CDR3. The V end lost 3 bases, the J end lost 5 bases, and 13 bases lay between the germline ends. The germline V gene has CDR1 SGHVS and CDR2 FQNEAQ. The chain links TRBV7-8 to TRBJ2-5; D could derive from TRBD1 or TRBD2 (5 bases each). This clonotype was obtained from a woman aged 25 to 45 with Graves' hyperthyroidism. Sequences were obtained from blood. This chain's CDR3 is CASSFGAVRETQYF. The CDR3 DNA is TGTGCCAGCAGCTTCGGGGCAGTCCGGGAGACCCAGTACTTC.